The 9 T cell receptor beta chains below were found in one sample sequenced in a study of Ad26.COV2.S vaccination and SARS-CoV-2 variants (dated by TCRdb to about 2021). Explained via the paper, the treatment or condition label denotes: 19 received Ad26.COV2.S at low or high dose, single or two shots; five or six received placebo; per-sample allocation not given. Repertoires of vaccine and placebo recipients were sequenced from samples taken on day 63 after the first injection. Receptor libraries were prepared by the immunoSEQ multiplex PCR assay. TCRdb limited this immuneACCESS table to in-frame rearrangements with V and J called. A share of clones is missing; checked studies link under half to unresolved V genes, and the rest is unexplained. Within this sample are around 300,000 clones, with about 89% of them counted one time only. The top ten clones comprise approximately 4.5% of the sample. The starting material was peripheral blood, obtained in a trial of Ad26.COV2.S vaccine versus placebo. The receptors derive from a person between 18 and 65 years old who received the Ad26.COV2.S COVID-19 vaccine or a placebo.

The chain is built from TRBV3-1 (or the pseudogene TRBV3-2) and TRBJ2-3; TRBD2 matches at 10 bases. CDR3 length: 16 amino acids. V was clipped by 0 bases and J by 4 bases; unmatched bases: 4. Per germline, CDR1 LGHDT and CDR2 YNNKEL (reference sequence). The CDR3 loop reads CASSQDLAGGPDTQYF. The CDR3 DNA reads TGTGCCAGCAGCCAAGATTTAGCGGGAGGACCAGATACGCAGTATTTT.

This chain uses TRBV10-3 with TRBJ1-1; 8 bases are a match to TRBD1. The V segment lost 5 bases and the J segment 2 bases; nucleotides outside the gene matches: 4. CDR1 is ENHRY, CDR2 SYGVKD, per germline. This CDR3 has 14 amino acids. DNA for the CDR3: TGTGCCATCAGTACGACAGGGGATAACACTGAAGCTTTCTTT. Translation: CAISTTGDNTEAFF.

This clone has just a few counts. The chain combines TRBV18 with TRBJ1-5; TRBD1 matches 7 bases. J was trimmed by 7 bases and V by 3 bases; bases with no gene match: 3. The germline CDR1 and CDR2 sequences are KGHSH and LQKENI. This CDR3 is 13 amino acids long. The CDR3 DNA reads as TGTGCCAGCTCACCTGACAGGGTACAGCCCCAGCATTTT. Amino acid sequence: CASSPDRVQPQHF.

The chain joins TRBV6-5 to TRBJ1-2; no firm D call. V was cut by 0 bases and J by 4 bases, with 12 bases left in between. Germline CDR1 MNHEY, CDR2 SVGAGI. The CDR3 length is 15 residues. This chain's CDR3 is CASSYSAARAYGYTF. CDR3 bases: TGTGCCAGCAGTTACTCCGCCGCTAGGGCCTATGGCTACACCTTC.

V is TRBV5-4 and J is TRBJ2-7; TRBD1 matches at 7 bases. Unmatched junction bases numbered 9, after V lost 2 bases and J lost 7 bases. This CDR3 region has 14 residues. Germline values: CDR1 SGHNT, CDR2 YYREEE (reference sequence). DNA of the CDR3: TGTGCCAGCAGCTTATCTCCCAGGGGGATTGAGCAGTACTTC. Translated, it gives CASSLSPRGIEQYF.

The gene calls are TRBV28 and TRBJ2-7, with 10 bases aligning to TRBD2. The V and J ends lost 4 bases and 3 bases, in that order; junction bases with no gene match: 6. Germline-derived CDR1 and CDR2 are MDHEN and SYDVKM. The CDR3 is 15 residues long. Here the CDR3 reads CASSSGTSAYYEQYF. The CDR3 DNA reads as TGTGCCAGCAGTTCGGGGACTAGCGCGTACTACGAGCAGTACTTC.

The rearrangement uses TRBV7-3 and TRBJ2-1, with 12 nucleotides matching TRBD2. V lost 1 base to trimming and J lost 5 bases; unmatched junction nucleotides: 0. There are 15 residues in the CDR3. Germline CDR1 is SGHTA and CDR2 is FQGTGA. The DNA of the CDR3 is TGTGCCAGCAGCTTAAGACTAGCGGGGGACAATGAGCAGTTCTTC. Its translation: CASSLRLAGDNEQFF.

The V gene is TRBV5-4, the J gene TRBJ2-3; D gene ambiguous. Trimming left V 7 bases short and J 1 base short, with 10 bases between. Germline assignment: CDR1 SGHNT and CDR2 YYREEE (reference sequence). This CDR3 comprises 13 residues. CDR3 loop: CASSIGGTDTQYF. The DNA of the CDR3 is TGTGCCAGCTCGATTGGGGGCACAGATACGCAGTATTTT.

V usage is TRBV6-6 and J usage is TRBJ1-5; perhaps TRBD1 as D (5 bases). The V gene lost 6 bases and the J gene lost 1 base, with 16 bases spanning the gap. Germline loops: CDR1 MNHNY, CDR2 SVGAGI (reference sequence). The CDR3 consists of 16 residues. The DNA for the CDR3 is TGTGCCAGCAGCTACGCGGGGGAGCAAAGCAATCAGCCCCAGCATTTT. It yields the protein CASSYAGEQSNQPQHF.